This TCR beta chain was retrieved from a study of pediatric ulcerative colitis. Study results and caveats: Compared with controls, ulcerative colitis showed greater blood-rectum clone sharing. All ulcerative colitis patients, but no controls, carried a couple of rectal clonotypes.

On this clone: As yet, its antigen is unknown.

Clones were sequenced by immunoSEQ multiplex PCR, and TCRdb holds only the in-frame ones, with some missing. Of approximately 32,000 clones listed, approximately 82% are singletons. From germline, CDR1 is MGHRA and CDR2 YSYEKL. Trimming pared 4 bases from V and 9 bases from J, leaving 12 bases between. This CDR3 has 13 residues. Before the diagnostic colonoscopy, ulcerative colitis patients were free of immunosuppressive medication. V usage is TRBV4-1 and J usage is TRBJ1-4; weak D call: TRBD1 (5 bases). The source material was blood. The sequence was collected from a boy aged 5-17 years with severe ulcerative colitis. The CDR3 sequence: CASSPWGEKKLFF. The DNA of the CDR3 is TGCGCCAGCAGCCCGTGGGGGGAGAAAAAACTGTTTTTT.